This T cell receptor (beta chain) was obtained from a study of blood T cell repertoires in COVID-19. Study overall: T cells, B-cell-depleted T cells, or PBMCs provided the cDNA or gDNA that served as material.

Source study methods: Reference gene primer amplification yielded estimated nucleated cell counts. TCRdb's copy holds only in-frame clones and misses some; the assay was immunoSEQ multiplex PCR. Clone size and the V and J calls come from that table; the DNA yielded D and trimming. The sample carries more than 140,000 clones, roughly 88% recorded once. Many counts were recorded for this clone. Germline CDR1 SGHRS, CDR2 YFSETQ. V gave up 3 bases and J gave up 6 bases, with 19 bases separating them. The CDR3 sequence is 16 residues long. The rearrangement joins TRBV5-1 to TRBJ2-1; the D gene is possibly TRBD2 (6 bases). What was sequenced was peripheral blood. The sequence came from a woman aged 45-65 years in a cohort sampled during active or convalescent COVID-19. CDR3 sequence: CASSSTPSAGSNEQFF. Here the CDR3 DNA reads TGCGCCAGCAGCTCAACTCCTAGCGCTGGGTCCAATGAGCAGTTCTTC.